Listed here are 22 T cell receptor beta chains from one sample, sequenced in a study of T cell responses to AZD1222 COVID-19 vaccine. Produced via immunoSEQ multiplex PCR; TCRdb's table is partial and in-frame only. The sample has about 140,000 clones, about 86% seen once; the top ten hold over 4.5%. The sample was peripheral blood, taken 28 days after the second AZD1222 dose. These receptors all come from an adult who received the AZD1222 COVID-19 vaccine.

This clone has a handful of counts. This chain joins TRBV28 and TRBJ2-7; the D is unclear. This CDR3 comprises 13 residues. Germline-derived CDR1 and CDR2 are MDHEN and SYDVKM. V lost 5 bases and J 3 bases, leaving 11 bases between the germline ends. The CDR3 DNA reads as TGTGCCAGCAGTGATATTGGTCTCTACGAGCAGTACTTC. Translating it yields CASSDIGLYEQYF.

The chain is built from TRBV28 and TRBJ2-5; D may match TRBD1 or TRBD2 (7 bases each). This CDR3 contains 15 residues. The V end was cut by 1 base, the J end by 4 bases, with 13 bases between. The V gene's germline CDR1 is MDHEN and CDR2 SYDVKM. CDR3: CASSLYRGGGETQYF. CDR3 DNA: TGTGCCAGCAGTTTATACAGGGGAGGGGGAGAGACCCAGTACTTC.

This clone has only one observation. CDR3 protein: CASTEQGGSNQPQHF. CDR3 DNA: TGTGCCAGCACCGAACAGGGGGGAAGCAATCAGCCCCAGCATTTT. The chain employs TRBV7-8 and TRBJ1-5; 8 nucleotides align to TRBD1. This CDR3 contains 15 residues. Germline CDR1 SGHVS, CDR2 FQNEAQ. The V segment lost 7 bases and the J segment 1 base; nucleotides outside the gene matches: 6.

The chain uses TRBV3-1 (or the pseudogene TRBV3-2) and TRBJ2-1, with a tentative D call TRBD2 (6 bases). V gave up 6 bases and J gave up 9 bases, with 18 bases separating them. The CDR3 sequence is 14 residues long. Germline loops: CDR1 LGHDT, CDR2 YNNKEL (reference sequence). CDR3 coding DNA: TGTGCCAGCAGTCGGGACTCGGGGAGAGGTGAGCAGTTCTTC. Amino acid sequence: CASSRDSGRGEQFF.

The rearrangement uses TRBV18 and TRBJ2-1, with unresolved D. This CDR3 is built from 14 residues. Germline V CDR1 and CDR2: KGHSH, LQKENI. Between the trimmed V and J ends, which lost 5 bases and 0 bases, there was a span of 8 bases. The CDR3 nucleotides read TGTGCCAGCTCAGACGTGAACTCCTACAATGAGCAGTTCTTC. Its protein is CASSDVNSYNEQFF.

The rearrangement links TRBV5-1 to TRBJ1-4, with a possible D match to TRBD1 (6 bases). The CDR3 is 15 amino acids. Germline assignment: CDR1 SGHRS and CDR2 YFSETQ. Trimming pared 4 bases from V and 6 bases from J, leaving 16 bases between. The CDR3 loop is CASSLPTGYDEKLFF. CDR3 in DNA: TGCGCCAGCAGCCTCCCTACAGGGTATGATGAAAAACTGTTTTTT.

This chain links TRBV30 with TRBJ1-6, with D perhaps matching TRBD1 (6 bases). Germline lookup yields CDR1 GTSNPN and CDR2 SVGIG (reference sequence). V shed 0 bases and J shed 10 bases, with 13 bases lying between them. CDR3 length: 14 residues. The CDR3 spells CAWSVRGAGSPLHF. As DNA, the CDR3 is TGTGCCTGGAGTGTACGGGGGGCAGGGTCACCCCTCCACTTT.

The chain couples TRBV10-1 to TRBJ1-2; unclear D gene. This CDR3 contains 12 residues. Germline V CDR1 and CDR2: WNHNN, SYGVQD (reference sequence). Trimming removed 11 bases from V and 1 base from J, with 11 bases in between. For the CDR3, the DNA is TGCGCCTCCTTTCCTGTTAACTATGGCTACACCTTC. Protein sequence: CASFPVNYGYTF.

The V and J genes are TRBV29-1 and TRBJ2-3, with D perhaps TRBD1 or TRBD2 (6 bases each). The CDR3 extends over 13 amino acids. With 3 bases removed from V and 1 base from J, the gap between germline ends came to 8 bases. Germline lookup yields CDR1 SQVTM and CDR2 ANQGSEA. The CDR3 region has the DNA TGCAGCGTTGAGGAGGGGGGCACAGATACGCAGTATTTT. Its protein is CSVEEGGTDTQYF.

This clone was found a few times. The chain combines TRBV5-4 with TRBJ1-5, with a tentative D call TRBD1 (6 bases). V was trimmed by 4 bases and J by 7 bases, leaving 12 bases between them. The V gene's germline CDR1 is SGHNT and CDR2 YYREEE (reference sequence). This CDR3 is built from 13 residues. The CDR3 DNA sequence: TGTGCCAGCAGCGCCGGCGGGGGCCAGCCCCAGCATTTT. Protein sequence: CASSAGGGQPQHF. The full variable domain, rest sourced from reference TRBV5-4 and TRBJ1-5, is ETGVTQSPTHLIKTRGQQVTLRCSSQSGHNTVSWYQQALGQGPQFIFQYYREEENGRGNFPPRFSGLQFPNYSSELNVNALELDDSALYLCASSAGGGQPQHFGDGTRLSIL.

V is TRBV18 and J is TRBJ1-1, with D tentatively TRBD1 (5 bases). CDR3 length equals 14 residues. Germline V gene data show CDR1 as KGHSH and CDR2 as LQKENI. V lost 3 bases, J lost 3 bases, and 11 bases lay in between. The chain's CDR3 is CASSPQGGDTEAFF. In DNA, the CDR3 is TGTGCCAGCTCACCCCAGGGAGGCGACACTGAAGCTTTCTTT.

The genes are TRBV6-4 and TRBJ1-2; D gene uncertain. The CDR3 is 12 amino acids. Between the trimmed V and J ends, which lost 10 bases and 8 bases, there was a span of 17 bases. Germline assignment: CDR1 MRHNA and CDR2 SNTAGT. The CDR3, as DNA: TGTGCCACCCTGGGGTTCCTTACGGGCTACACCTTC. It translates to CATLGFLTGYTF.

CDR3 amino acids: CASSPRDRGNNEQFF. As DNA, the CDR3 is TGTGCCAGCAGCCCCCGGGACAGGGGGAACAATGAGCAGTTCTTC. This chain links TRBV7-9 with TRBJ2-1; TRBD1 aligns across 11 bases. This CDR3 comprises 15 residues. Germline V gene lookup returns CDR1 SEHNR and CDR2 FQNEAQ (reference sequence). Losses at the gene ends were 5 bases for V and 5 bases for J; bases not matched to a gene: 5.

The chain has TRBV7-2 and TRBJ1-4, with D possibly being TRBD1 (6 bases). Trimming cost V 0 bases and J 7 bases, with 15 bases left between them. Germline V lookup: CDR1 SGHTA, CDR2 FQGNSA. The CDR3 is 16 residues long. CDR3 bases: TGTGCCAGCAGCTTAGCTTTCGGGGGGCTTGGTGAAAAACTGTTTTTT. Its protein product is CASSLAFGGLGEKLFF.

J is TRBJ2-2 and V is TRBV29-1; D ambiguous. The CDR3 has 11 amino acids. With 4 bases removed from V and 6 bases from J, the gap between germline ends came to 6 bases. CDR1 and CDR2 (germline): SQVTM, ANQGSEA. CDR3 sequence (DNA): TGCAGCGTTGTAGGTGCCGGGGAGCTGTTTTTT. Its translation: CSVVGAGELFF.

This chain connects TRBV9 to TRBJ1-2; 7 bases map to TRBD1. CDR3 size: 16 residues. From germline, CDR1 is SGDLS and CDR2 YYNGEE. Trimming took 0 bases from V and 6 from J; bases not matched to a gene: 11. DNA for the CDR3: TGTGCCAGCAGCGTAGGAGGTTCGGCAGGGGGGAATGGCTACACCTTC. Its protein product is CASSVGGSAGGNGYTF.

There are a few counts of this clone. This sequence joins TRBV7-9 and TRBJ2-5; no reliable D call. The V end was cut by 5 bases, the J end by 4 bases, with 5 bases between. The CDR3 runs to 11 residues. Germline V gives CDR1 SEHNR, CDR2 FQNEAQ (reference sequence). Written as DNA, the CDR3 is TGTGCCAGCAGCCCCATAGAGACCCAGTACTTC. Translated: CASSPIETQYF.

The chain carries TRBV2 and TRBJ2-1; 12 bases match TRBD2. Germline V lookup: CDR1 SNHLY, CDR2 FYNNEI. The junction had 6 bases not matched to a gene; V was cut back by 4 bases and J by 8 bases. CDR3 length: 15 residues. For the CDR3, the DNA is TGTGCCAGCAGTGTAAGGGCTAGCGGGGGGGATGAGCAGTTCTTC. It encodes CASSVRASGGDEQFF.

V is TRBV7-9 and J is TRBJ2-7; tentative D call: TRBD2 (6 bases). V lost 6 bases and J 4 bases, leaving 13 bases between the germline ends. The CDR3 spans 13 residues. CDR1 is SEHNR, CDR2 FQNEAQ, per germline (reference sequence). DNA of the CDR3: TGTGCCAGCAGACCGGGACTGAAGTACGAGCAGTACTTC. It yields the protein CASRPGLKYEQYF.

The V gene is TRBV4-2, the J gene TRBJ1-6; perhaps TRBD1 as D (6 bases). Trimming pared 0 bases from V and 0 bases from J, leaving 9 bases between. The CDR3 length is 17 residues. Germline V gene sequence: CDR1 LGHNA, CDR2 YNFKEQ. CDR3 amino acids: CASSQDGDNSYNSPLHF. The CDR3 DNA reads as TGTGCCAGCAGCCAAGATGGGGACAACTCCTATAATTCACCCCTCCACTTT.

CDR3 in amino acids: CASIAGGAVTNEKLFF. The DNA for the CDR3 is TGTGCCAGCATCGCGGGGGGGGCTGTAACTAATGAAAAACTGTTTTTT. The chain links TRBV28 to TRBJ1-4; a weak D match, TRBD1 (6 bases). V shed 7 bases and J shed 1 base, with 16 bases lying between them. The CDR3 is 16 amino acids. CDR1 is MDHEN and CDR2 is SYDVKM in the germline V gene.

The V gene is TRBV7-9, the J gene TRBJ1-5; the match to TRBD1 covers 7 bases. The germline V gene encodes CDR1 SEHNR and CDR2 FQNEAQ (reference sequence). J was trimmed by 3 bases and V by 6 bases; bases with no gene match: 11. The CDR3 loop spans 16 amino acids. The chain's CDR3 is CASSPSRGGPNQPQHF. As DNA, the CDR3 is TGTGCCAGCAGTCCATCGCGAGGGGGCCCCAATCAGCCCCAGCATTTT.